This T cell receptor (beta chain) is drawn from a study of blood T cells in healthy people across ages. Study-level points and caveats: Getting older went along with TCR beta diversity per million T cells dropping roughly linearly. Total diversity from one million sequenced T cells was likely underestimated. Correlation between TCR beta diversity and naive T cell percentage was strong.

As for this clonotype: Its antigen is not known.

Then a second PCR, running roughly 6 to 11 cycles, was carried out with a sample-barcoded 5' primer and a J-beta primer mix. TCRdb re-called the 5' RACE reads through MiXCR, storing one row per CDR3 protein. In the table there are hundreds of thousands of distinct CDR3 sequences, about 30% of which are singletons. CDR3 size: 17 residues. CDR1 and CDR2 from the germline V gene are LNHDA and SQIVND (reference sequence). V lost 5 bases and J lost 0; bases outside the gene matches: 8. Total RNA extraction produced at least 5.5 micrograms (per sample) for the study. This chain uses TRBV19 with TRBJ2-7, with TRBD2 matching over 12 bases. The sequenced sample consisted of blood. This clonotype was sampled from a woman over 75 in good health. The CDR3 region is CASSSPRTSGASYEQYF. Written as DNA, the CDR3 is TGTGCCAGTAGTTCTCCCCGGACTAGCGGGGCCTCCTACGAGCAGTACTTC.